The source of this T cell receptor (beta chain) is a study of cytomegalovirus exposure and HLA in healthy donors. Germline V lookup: CDR1 SEHNR, CDR2 FQNEAQ (reference sequence). The length of the CDR3 is 16 residues. Losses at the gene ends were 1 base for V and 7 bases for J; bases not matched to a gene: 9. PCR used 60 Vbeta primers and 13 Jbeta primers. Libraries were prepared by immunoSEQ multiplex PCR; TCRdb keeps only in-frame clonotypes and omits some of them. The sample contains 75,000 to 95,000 clones, 70% to 80% of which appear only once. Source material: PBMCs. The sequence derives from a man in his forties or fifties in good health and CMV-seronegative. J is TRBJ1-5 and V is TRBV7-9; 8 nucleotides align to TRBD1. The CDR3 here is CASSLDGTGRGQPQHF. DNA for the CDR3: TGTGCCAGCAGCTTAGATGGGACAGGCCGGGGGCAGCCCCAGCATTTT.